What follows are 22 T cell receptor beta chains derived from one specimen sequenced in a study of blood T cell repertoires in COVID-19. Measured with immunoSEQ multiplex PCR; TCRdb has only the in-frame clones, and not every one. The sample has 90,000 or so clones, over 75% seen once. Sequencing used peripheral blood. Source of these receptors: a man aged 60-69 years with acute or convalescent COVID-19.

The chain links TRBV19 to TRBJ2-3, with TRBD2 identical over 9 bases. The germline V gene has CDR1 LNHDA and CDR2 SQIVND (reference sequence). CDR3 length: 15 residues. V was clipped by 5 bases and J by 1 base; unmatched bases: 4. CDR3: CASSRGLAGTDTQYF. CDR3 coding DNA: TGTGCCAGTAGTCGGGGACTAGCTGGCACAGATACGCAGTATTTT.

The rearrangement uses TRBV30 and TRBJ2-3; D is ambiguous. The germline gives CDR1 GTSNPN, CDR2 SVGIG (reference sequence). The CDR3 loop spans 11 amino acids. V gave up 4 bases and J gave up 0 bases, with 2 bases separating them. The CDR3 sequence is CAWTSTDTQYF. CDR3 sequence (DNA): TGTGCCTGGACTAGCACAGATACGCAGTATTTT.

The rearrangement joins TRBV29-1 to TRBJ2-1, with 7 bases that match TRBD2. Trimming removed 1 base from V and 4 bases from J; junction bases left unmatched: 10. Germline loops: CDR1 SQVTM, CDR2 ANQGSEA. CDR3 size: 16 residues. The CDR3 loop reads CSVEGGGGTTYNEQFF. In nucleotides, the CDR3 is TGCAGCGTTGAAGGGGGTGGTGGGACTACTTACAATGAGCAGTTCTTC.

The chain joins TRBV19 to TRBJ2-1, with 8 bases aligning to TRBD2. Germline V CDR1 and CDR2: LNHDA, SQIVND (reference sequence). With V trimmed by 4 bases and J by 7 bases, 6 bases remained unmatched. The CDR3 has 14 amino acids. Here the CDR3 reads CASSSREGLNEQFF. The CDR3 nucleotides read TGTGCCAGTAGTAGCCGGGAGGGCCTTAATGAGCAGTTCTTC.

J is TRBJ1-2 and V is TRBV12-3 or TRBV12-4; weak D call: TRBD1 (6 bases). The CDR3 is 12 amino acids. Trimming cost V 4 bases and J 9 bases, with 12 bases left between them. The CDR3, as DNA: TGTGCCAGCAGTTCCCCCCAGGGGAGCTACACCTTC. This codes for CASSSPQGSYTF.

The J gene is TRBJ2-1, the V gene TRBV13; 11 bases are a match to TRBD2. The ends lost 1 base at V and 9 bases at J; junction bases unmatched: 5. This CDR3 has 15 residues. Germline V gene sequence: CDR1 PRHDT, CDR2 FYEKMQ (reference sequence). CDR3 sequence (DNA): TGTGCCAGCAGCTTAGTTGGTAGCGGGAGGGGTGAGCAGTTCTTC. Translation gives CASSLVGSGRGEQFF.

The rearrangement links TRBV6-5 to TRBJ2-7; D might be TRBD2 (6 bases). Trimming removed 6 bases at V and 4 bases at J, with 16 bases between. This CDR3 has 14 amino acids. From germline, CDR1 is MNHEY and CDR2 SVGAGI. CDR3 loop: CASSSLGTSYEQYF. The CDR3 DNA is TGTGCCAGCAGCTCTTTAGGGACTTCTTACGAGCAGTACTTC.

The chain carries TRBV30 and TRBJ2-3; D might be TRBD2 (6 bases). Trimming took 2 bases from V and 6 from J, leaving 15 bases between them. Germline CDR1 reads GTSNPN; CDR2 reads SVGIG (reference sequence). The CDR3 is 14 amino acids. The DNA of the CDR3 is TGTGCCTGGAGTTCAATAGCGGCGGGGGATACGCAGTATTTT. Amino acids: CAWSSIAAGDTQYF.

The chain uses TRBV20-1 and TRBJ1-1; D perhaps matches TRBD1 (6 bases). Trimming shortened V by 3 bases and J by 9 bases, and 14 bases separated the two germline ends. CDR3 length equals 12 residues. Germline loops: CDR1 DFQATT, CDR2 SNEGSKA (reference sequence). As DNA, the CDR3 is TGCAGTGCTAGTTCCGGGACACCCAAAGCTTTCTTT. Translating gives CSASSGTPKAFF.

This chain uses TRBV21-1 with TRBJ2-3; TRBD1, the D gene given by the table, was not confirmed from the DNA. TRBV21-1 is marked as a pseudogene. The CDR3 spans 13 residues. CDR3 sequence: CARNGTGKDTQYF. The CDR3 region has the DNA TGTGCCAGGAACGGGACAGGTAAAGATACGCAGTATTTT.

This chain's CDR3 is CASSQDWANPYNEQFF. DNA of the CDR3: TGTGCCAGCAGCCAAGATTGGGCTAATCCCTACAATGAGCAGTTCTTC. V is TRBV3-1 (or the pseudogene TRBV3-2) and J is TRBJ2-1; D gene uncertain. The length of the CDR3 is 16 residues. The V end lost 0 bases, the J end lost 2 bases, and 11 bases lay between the germline ends. Germline V lookup: CDR1 LGHDT, CDR2 YNNKEL (reference sequence).

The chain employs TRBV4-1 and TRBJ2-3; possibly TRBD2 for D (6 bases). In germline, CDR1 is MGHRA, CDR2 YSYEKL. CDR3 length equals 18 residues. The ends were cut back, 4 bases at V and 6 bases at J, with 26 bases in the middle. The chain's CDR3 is CASSLPPPGLRGGDTQYF. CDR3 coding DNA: TGCGCCAGCAGCCTACCACCTCCGGGACTGAGGGGCGGGGATACGCAGTATTTT.

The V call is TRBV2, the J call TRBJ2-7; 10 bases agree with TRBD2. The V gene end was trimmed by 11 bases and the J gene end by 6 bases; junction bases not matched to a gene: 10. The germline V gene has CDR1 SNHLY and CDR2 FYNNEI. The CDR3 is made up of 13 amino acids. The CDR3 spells CAGGSSGSGEQYF. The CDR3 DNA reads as TGTGCCGGTGGGTCTAGCGGGAGCGGCGAGCAGTACTTC. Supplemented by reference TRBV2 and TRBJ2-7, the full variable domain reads EPEVTQTPSHQVTQMGQEVILRCVPISNHLYFYWYRQILGQKVEFLVSFYNNEISEKSEIFDDQFSVERPDGSNFTLKIRSTKLEDSAMYFCAGGSSGSGEQYFGPGTRLTVT.

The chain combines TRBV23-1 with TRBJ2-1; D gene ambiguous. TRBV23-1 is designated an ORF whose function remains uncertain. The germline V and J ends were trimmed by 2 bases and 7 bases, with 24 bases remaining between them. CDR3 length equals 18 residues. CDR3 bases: TGCGCCAGCAGTCAAGATCGAAAGGCCGCGCGGCGGTATAATGAGCAGTTCTTC. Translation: CASSQDRKAARRYNEQFF.

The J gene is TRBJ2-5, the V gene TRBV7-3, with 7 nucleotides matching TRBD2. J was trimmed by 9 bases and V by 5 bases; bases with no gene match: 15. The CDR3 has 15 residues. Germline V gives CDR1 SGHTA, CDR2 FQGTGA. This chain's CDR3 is CASSALGTTLEAQYF. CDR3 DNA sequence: TGTGCCAGCAGCGCCCTTGGGACTACCCTTGAGGCCCAGTACTTC.

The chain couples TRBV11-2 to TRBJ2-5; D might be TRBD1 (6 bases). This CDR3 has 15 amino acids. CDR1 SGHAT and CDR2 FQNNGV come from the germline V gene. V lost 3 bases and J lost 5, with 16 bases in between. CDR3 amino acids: CASSFSLGAGETQYF. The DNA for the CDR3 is TGTGCCAGCAGCTTCTCCCTGGGGGCTGGGGAGACCCAGTACTTC.

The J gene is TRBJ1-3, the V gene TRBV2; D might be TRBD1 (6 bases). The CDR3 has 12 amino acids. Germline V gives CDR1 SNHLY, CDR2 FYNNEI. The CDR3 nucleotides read TGTGCGGAGAGGACAGATGGAAACACCATATATTTT. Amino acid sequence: CAERTDGNTIYF.

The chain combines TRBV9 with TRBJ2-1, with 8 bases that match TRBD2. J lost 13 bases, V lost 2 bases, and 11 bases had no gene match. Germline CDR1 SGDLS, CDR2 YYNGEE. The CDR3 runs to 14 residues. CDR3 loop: CASSVFLSGTSQFF. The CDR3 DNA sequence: TGTGCCAGCAGCGTCTTCCTCTCCGGGACTAGTCAGTTCTTC.

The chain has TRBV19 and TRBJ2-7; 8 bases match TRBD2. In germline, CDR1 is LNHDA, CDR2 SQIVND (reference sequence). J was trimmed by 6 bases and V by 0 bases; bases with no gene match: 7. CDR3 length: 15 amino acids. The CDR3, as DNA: TGTGCCAGTAGTATAGAAACTAGCGGTGTAGGCGAGCAGTACTTC. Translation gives CASSIETSGVGEQYF.

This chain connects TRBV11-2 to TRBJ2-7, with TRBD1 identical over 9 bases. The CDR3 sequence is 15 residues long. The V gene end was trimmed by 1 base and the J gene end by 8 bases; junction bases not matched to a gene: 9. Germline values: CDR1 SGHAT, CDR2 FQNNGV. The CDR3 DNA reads TGTGCCAGCAGCTTAGCTTGGACAGGGGCGGTTCAGCAGTACTTC. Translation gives CASSLAWTGAVQQYF.

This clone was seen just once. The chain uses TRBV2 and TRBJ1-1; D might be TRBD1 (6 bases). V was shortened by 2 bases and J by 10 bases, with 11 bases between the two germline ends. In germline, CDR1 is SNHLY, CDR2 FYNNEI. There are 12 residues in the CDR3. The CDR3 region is CASSETGIGAFF. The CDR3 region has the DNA TGTGCCAGCAGTGAAACAGGGATCGGAGCTTTCTTT.

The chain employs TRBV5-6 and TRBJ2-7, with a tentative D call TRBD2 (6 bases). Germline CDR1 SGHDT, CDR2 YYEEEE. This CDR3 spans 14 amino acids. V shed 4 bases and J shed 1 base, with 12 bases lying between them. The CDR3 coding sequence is TGTGCCAGCAGCGTCACTAGCCCATCCTACGAGCAGTACTTC. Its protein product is CASSVTSPSYEQYF.